This T cell receptor beta chain was observed in a study of OX40 agonist ivuxolimab in advanced cancers. Across the study: An agonistic anti-OX40 (CD134) antibody, ivuxolimab, was used to treat the patients. Antecedent anti-PD-1, anti-PD-L1 or anti-CTLA-4 therapy was permissible, with around 40% having received some. Broader study findings: Researchers report that CD8+ T cells had, on average, more expanded clones than CD4+.

Autoimmune disease history or systemic immunosuppression was exclusionary. Here immunoSEQ multiplex PCR was the method, and the copy in TCRdb shows in-frame clones only, minus some. The sample holds approximately 90,000 clones, approximately 85% seen once. CDR1 and CDR2 (germline): KGHSH, LQKENI. The V gene end was trimmed by 5 bases and the J gene end by 8 bases; junction bases not matched to a gene: 13. The CDR3 contains 15 residues. On this clone: What it binds is unknown.

V is TRBV18 and J is TRBJ1-2, with 8 bases fitting TRBD1. The sample was CD4+ or CD8+ T cells sorted from blood, taken in a trial of the OX40 agonist ivuxolimab. This TCR was sampled from an adult with an advanced solid tumor such as melanoma, head and neck, liver or kidney cancer. The DNA for the CDR3 is TGTGCCAGCTCAACCGGGACAGGCCATCTATTCGGCTACACCTTC. Its protein product is CASSTGTGHLFGYTF.